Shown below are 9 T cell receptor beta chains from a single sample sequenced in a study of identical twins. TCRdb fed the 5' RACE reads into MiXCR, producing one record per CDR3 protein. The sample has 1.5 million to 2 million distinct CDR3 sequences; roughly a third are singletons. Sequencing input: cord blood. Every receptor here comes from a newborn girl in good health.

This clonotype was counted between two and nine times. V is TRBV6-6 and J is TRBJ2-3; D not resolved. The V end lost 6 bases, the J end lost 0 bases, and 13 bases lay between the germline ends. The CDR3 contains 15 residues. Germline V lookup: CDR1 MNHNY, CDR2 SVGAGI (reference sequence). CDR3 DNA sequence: TGTGCCAGCAGCCCCTCTAGGATTAGCACAGATACGCAGTATTTT. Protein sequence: CASSPSRISTDTQYF.

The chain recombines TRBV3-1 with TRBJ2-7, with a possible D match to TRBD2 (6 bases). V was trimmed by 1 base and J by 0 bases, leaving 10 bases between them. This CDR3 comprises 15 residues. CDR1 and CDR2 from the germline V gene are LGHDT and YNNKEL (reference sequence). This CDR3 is CASSQADGGSYEQYF. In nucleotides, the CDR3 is TGTGCCAGCAGCCAAGCAGACGGGGGCTCCTACGAGCAGTACTTC.

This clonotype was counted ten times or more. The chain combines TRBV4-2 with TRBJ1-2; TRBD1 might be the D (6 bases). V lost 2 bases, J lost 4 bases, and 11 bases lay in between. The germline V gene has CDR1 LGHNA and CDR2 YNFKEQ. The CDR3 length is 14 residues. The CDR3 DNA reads TGTGCCAGCAGCCAATTCGCAGGGGCCTATGGCTACACCTTC. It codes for CASSQFAGAYGYTF.

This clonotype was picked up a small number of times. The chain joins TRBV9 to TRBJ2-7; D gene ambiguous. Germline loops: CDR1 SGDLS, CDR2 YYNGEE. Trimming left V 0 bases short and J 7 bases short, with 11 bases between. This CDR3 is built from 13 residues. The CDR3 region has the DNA TGTGCCAGCAGCGTAGTTCCCTACAATGAGCAGTACTTC. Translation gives CASSVVPYNEQYF. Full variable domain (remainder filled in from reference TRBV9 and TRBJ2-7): DSGVTQTPKHLITATGQRVTLRCSPRSGDLSVYWYQQSLDQGLQFLIQYYNGEERAKGNILERFSAQQFPDLHSELNLSSLELGDSALYFCASSVVPYNEQYFGPGTRLTVT.

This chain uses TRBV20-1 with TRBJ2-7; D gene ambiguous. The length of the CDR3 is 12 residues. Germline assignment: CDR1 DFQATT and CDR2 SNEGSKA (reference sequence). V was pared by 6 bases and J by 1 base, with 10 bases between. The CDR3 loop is CSAGGRSYEQYF. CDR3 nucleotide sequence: TGCAGTGCCGGCGGACGGTCCTACGAGCAGTACTTC.

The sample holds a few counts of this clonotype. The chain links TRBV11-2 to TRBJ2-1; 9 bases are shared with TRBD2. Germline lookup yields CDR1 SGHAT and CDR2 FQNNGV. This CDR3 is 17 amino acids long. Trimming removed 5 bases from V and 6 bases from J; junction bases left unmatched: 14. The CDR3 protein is CASSAPSSGTQPNEQFF. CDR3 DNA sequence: TGTGCCAGCAGCGCCCCCTCTAGCGGGACTCAACCCAATGAGCAGTTCTTC. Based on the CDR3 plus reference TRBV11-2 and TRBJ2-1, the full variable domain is EAGVAQSPRYKIIEKRQSVAFWCNPISGHATLYWYQQILGQGPKLLIQFQNNGVVDDSQLPKDRFSAERLKGVDSTLKIQPAKLEDSAVYLCASSAPSSGTQPNEQFFGPGTRLTVL.

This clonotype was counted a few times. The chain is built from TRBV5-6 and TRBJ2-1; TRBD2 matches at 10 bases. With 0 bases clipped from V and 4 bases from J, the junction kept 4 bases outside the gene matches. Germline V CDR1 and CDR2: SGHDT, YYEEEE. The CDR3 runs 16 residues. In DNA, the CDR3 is TGTGCCAGCAGCTTGGGTCCTAGCGGGAGTTACAATGAGCAGTTCTTC. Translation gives CASSLGPSGSYNEQFF.

The CDR3 DNA is TGTGCCAGCAGCCGGGGACAGGGGCAAGAAAAACTGTTTTTT. It encodes CASSRGQGQEKLFF. The rearrangement uses TRBV7-9 and TRBJ1-4, with 10 nucleotides matching TRBD1. The CDR3 contains 14 residues. With 5 bases clipped from V and 8 bases from J, the junction kept 5 bases outside the gene matches. Germline values: CDR1 SEHNR, CDR2 FQNEAQ (reference sequence).

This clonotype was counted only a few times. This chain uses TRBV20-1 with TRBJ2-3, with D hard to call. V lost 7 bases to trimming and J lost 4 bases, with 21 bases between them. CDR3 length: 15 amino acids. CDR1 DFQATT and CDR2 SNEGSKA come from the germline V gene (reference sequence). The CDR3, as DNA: TGCAGTGTTTCAAGAGGTAGATTAAGGTCAGATACGCAGTATTTT. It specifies CSVSRGRLRSDTQYF.